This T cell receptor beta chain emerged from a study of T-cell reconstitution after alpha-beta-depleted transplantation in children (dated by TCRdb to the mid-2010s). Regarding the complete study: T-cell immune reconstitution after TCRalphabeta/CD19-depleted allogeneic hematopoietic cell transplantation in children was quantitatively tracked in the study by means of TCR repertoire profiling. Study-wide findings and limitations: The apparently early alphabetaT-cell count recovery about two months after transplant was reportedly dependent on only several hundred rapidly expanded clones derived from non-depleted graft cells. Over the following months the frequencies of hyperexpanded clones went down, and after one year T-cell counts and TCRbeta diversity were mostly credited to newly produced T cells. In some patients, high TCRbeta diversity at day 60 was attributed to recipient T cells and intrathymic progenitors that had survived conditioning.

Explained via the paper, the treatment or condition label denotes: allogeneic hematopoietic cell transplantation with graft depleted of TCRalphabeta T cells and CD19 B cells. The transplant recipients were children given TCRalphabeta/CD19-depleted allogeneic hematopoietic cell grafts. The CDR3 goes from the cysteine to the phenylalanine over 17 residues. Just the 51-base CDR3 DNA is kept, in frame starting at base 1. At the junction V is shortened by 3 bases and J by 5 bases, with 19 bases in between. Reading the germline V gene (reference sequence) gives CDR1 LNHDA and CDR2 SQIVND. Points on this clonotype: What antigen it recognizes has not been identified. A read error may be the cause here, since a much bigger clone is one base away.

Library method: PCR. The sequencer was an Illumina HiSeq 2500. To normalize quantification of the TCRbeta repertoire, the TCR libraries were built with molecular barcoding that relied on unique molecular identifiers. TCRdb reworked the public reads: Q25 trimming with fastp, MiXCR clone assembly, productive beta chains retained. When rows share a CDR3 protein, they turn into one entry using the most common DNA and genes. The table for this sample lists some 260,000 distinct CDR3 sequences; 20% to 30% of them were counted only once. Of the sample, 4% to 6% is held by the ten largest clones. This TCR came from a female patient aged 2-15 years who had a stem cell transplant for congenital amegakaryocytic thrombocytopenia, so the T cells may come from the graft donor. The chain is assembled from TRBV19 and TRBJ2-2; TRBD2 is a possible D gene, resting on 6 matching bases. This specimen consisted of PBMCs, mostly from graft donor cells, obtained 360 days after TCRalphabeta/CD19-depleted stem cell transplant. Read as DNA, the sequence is TGTGCCAGTAGTATCGGCGTCCAGGAGGCGGGAACCGGGGAGCTGTTTTTT. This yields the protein CASSIGVQEAGTGELFF.